Below are 10 T cell receptor beta chains sequenced from a single sample in a study of beta chain features in type 1 diabetes. Notes on the study in general: Among all four CD4+ subsets, Type 1 diabetes patients had TCRB CDR3s that were moderately but significantly shorter.

These TCRs are of unknown antigen specificity. Sequenced material consisted of expressed TCRB transcripts (all of the isolated RNA was reverse transcribed). This table comes from immunoSEQ multiplex PCR, and its TCRdb copy is limited to in-frame clones, with some not included. The table records a few hundred thousand clones, 16% of them present only once. The sample comprised naive CD4+ T cells from blood. Source of these receptors: a man aged 25 to 40 with type 1 diabetes.

The chain links TRBV7-2 to TRBJ2-5; 8 bases fit TRBD1. CDR1 SGHTA and CDR2 FQGNSA come from the germline V gene. The CDR3 length is 15 residues. V shed 6 bases, J shed 4 bases, and the junction held 10 bases outside the gene matches. CDR3 bases: TGTGCCAGCAGTCCCGGACAGGGTGAGGTAGAGACCCAGTACTTC. Translation: CASSPGQGEVETQYF.

J is TRBJ2-5 and V is TRBV30; 8 nucleotides line up with TRBD1. V shed 5 bases, J shed 4 bases, and the junction held 3 bases outside the gene matches. The germline V gene has CDR1 GTSNPN and CDR2 SVGIG (reference sequence). This CDR3 spans 12 amino acids. This CDR3 is CAWSGQGETQYF. The CDR3 coding sequence is TGTGCCTGGTCAGGACAGGGAGAGACCCAGTACTTC.

This clone came up a few times. The chain employs TRBV5-1 and TRBJ2-3; the match to TRBD2 covers 10 bases. Trimming removed 3 bases from V and 1 base from J; junction bases left unmatched: 2. CDR3 size: 15 residues. Germline assignment: CDR1 SGHRS and CDR2 YFSETQ. The CDR3 nucleotides read TGCGCCAGCAGCTCCGGACTAGCGGGCACAGATACGCAGTATTTT. It is translated as CASSSGLAGTDTQYF. Using reference TRBV5-1 and TRBJ2-3 for the parts outside the CDR3, the full variable domain is KAGVTQTPRYLIKTRGQQVTLSCSPISGHRSVSWYQQTPGQGLQFLFEYFSETQRNKGNFPGRFSGRQFSNSRSEMNVSTLELGDSALYLCASSSGLAGTDTQYFGPGTRLTVL.

With respect to this clone: One end of the junction does not line up with germline, which may come from a read error. The V and J genes are TRBV29-1 and TRBJ2-7; D possibly corresponds to TRBD2 (6 bases). The CDR3 has 10 amino acids. Germline CDR1 is SQVTM and CDR2 is ANQGSEA. CDR3 coding DNA: TGCAGCGACCCGAGGGCGGGGCATCACTTC. It encodes CSDPRAGHHF.

The V and J genes are TRBV30 and TRBJ1-5, with D unclear. The CDR3 loop spans 14 amino acids. Germline loops: CDR1 GTSNPN, CDR2 SVGIG (reference sequence). Trimming pared 4 bases from V and 0 bases from J, leaving 10 bases between. The CDR3 bases are TGTGCCTGGACCTTCCAGCATAGCAATCAGCCCCAGCATTTT. Amino acid sequence: CAWTFQHSNQPQHF.

Only a few counts were recorded for this clone. J is TRBJ2-1 and V is TRBV9; D remains unclear. This CDR3 has 12 amino acids. Trimming took 5 bases from V and 9 from J, leaving 12 bases between them. CDR1 SGDLS and CDR2 YYNGEE come from the germline V gene. The CDR3 region is CASSARLSEQFF. CDR3 DNA: TGTGCCAGCAGTGCTCGGTTGAGTGAGCAGTTCTTC.

This clone was counted between two and nine times. The chain carries TRBV30 and TRBJ1-5; D gene ambiguous. V was trimmed by 3 bases and J by 4 bases, leaving 7 bases between them. Germline assignment: CDR1 GTSNPN and CDR2 SVGIG (reference sequence). The CDR3 length is 12 residues. This CDR3 reads CAWSVLNQPQHF. CDR3 nucleotides: TGTGCCTGGAGCGTTTTAAATCAGCCCCAGCATTTT.

This clone was seen a handful of times. The chain carries TRBV5-4 and TRBJ2-2; 9 positions agree with TRBD2. J gave up 2 bases and V 4 bases, and 9 bases lay outside the gene matches. The CDR3 contains 17 residues. Germline CDR1 and CDR2: SGHNT and YYREEE (reference sequence). The CDR3 loop is CASSTIAGVGNTGELFF. The CDR3 DNA reads as TGTGCCAGCAGCACCATAGCGGGAGTCGGTAACACCGGGGAGCTGTTTTTT.

The chain is built from TRBV13 and TRBJ2-7; no definite D call. CDR3 length: 17 amino acids. Trimming cost V 0 bases and J 2 bases, with 17 bases left between them. Germline V gene data show CDR1 as PRHDT and CDR2 as FYEKMQ (reference sequence). CDR3 region: CASSLGIGLTVTYEQYF. CDR3 coding DNA: TGTGCCAGCAGCTTAGGTATAGGATTGACGGTTACCTACGAGCAGTACTTC. The full variable domain, in which reference TRBV13 and TRBJ2-7 provide the parts outside the CDR3, is AAGVIQSPRHLIKEKRETATLKCYPIPRHDTVYWYQQGPGQDPQFLISFYEKMQSDKGSIPDRFSAQQFSDYHSELNMSSLELGDSALYFCASSLGIGLTVTYEQYFGPGTRLTVT.

V usage is TRBV9 and J usage is TRBJ2-1, with unresolved D. The CDR3 loop spans 14 amino acids. The V gene lost 4 bases and the J gene lost 1 base, with 9 bases spanning the gap. Germline V CDR1 and CDR2: SGDLS, YYNGEE. CDR3 DNA sequence: TGTGCCAGCAGCCTATCTCTATCCTACAATGAGCAGTTCTTC. The encoded protein is CASSLSLSYNEQFF.